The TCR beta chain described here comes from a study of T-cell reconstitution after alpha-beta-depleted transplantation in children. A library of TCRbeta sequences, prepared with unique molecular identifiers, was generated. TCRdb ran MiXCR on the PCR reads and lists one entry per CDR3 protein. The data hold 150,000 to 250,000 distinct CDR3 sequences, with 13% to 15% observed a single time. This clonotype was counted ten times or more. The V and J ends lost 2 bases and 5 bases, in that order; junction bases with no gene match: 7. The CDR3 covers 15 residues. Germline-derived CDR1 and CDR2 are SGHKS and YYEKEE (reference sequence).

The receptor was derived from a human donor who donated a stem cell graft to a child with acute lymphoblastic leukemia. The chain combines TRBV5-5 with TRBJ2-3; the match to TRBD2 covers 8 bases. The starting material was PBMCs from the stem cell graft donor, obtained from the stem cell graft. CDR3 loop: CASSFQSAGGDTQYF. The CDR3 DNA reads TGTGCCAGCAGCTTCCAGTCGGCGGGAGGAGATACGCAGTATTTT. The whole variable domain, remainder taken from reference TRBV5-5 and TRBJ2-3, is DAGVTQSPTHLIKTRGQQVTLRCSPISGHKSVSWYQQVLGQGPQFIFQYYEKEERGRGNFPDRFSARQFPNYSSELNVNALLLGDSALYLCASSFQSAGGDTQYFGPGTRLTVL.